Its frequency marks the clone carrying this T cell receptor beta chain as medium-sized. This sample stems from a study of T cell clusters in autoimmune cytopenias. TRB rearrangements were amplified by touch-down multiplex PCR with mixed TRB-A/B primers. TCRdb reprocessed the multiplex PCR reads, with one entry per CDR3 protein and no DNA. This sample's clone table lists some 12,000 distinct CDR3 sequences. From germline, CDR1 is MNHEY and CDR2 SVGAGI. The CDR3 is made up of 17 amino acids. TRB was amplified from about 270 ng of peripheral blood genomic DNA per sample. Sample: peripheral blood. The receptor was derived from a human donor with an autoimmune cytopenia or autoimmune hepatitis (not recorded which). The chain couples TRBV6-5 to TRBJ2-2. CDR3 region: CASSYLTSVMNTGELFF.